A selection of T cell receptor beta chains follows, all from one sample in a study of blood T cells in healthy people across ages. From the 5' RACE reads, TCRdb called clonotypes with MiXCR, one entry per CDR3 protein. The table records around 1,000,000 distinct CDR3 sequences, about 25% of them present only once. The same sample was also studied in work on T cells of mothers and their children.

The sequencing input was blood. The receptors stem from a girl aged 2 to 10 in good health. CDR3s include the opening cysteine and the closing phenylalanine or tryptophan. A D gene is named only where the DNA matches it firmly. Some rows mark clone size as missing; the rest say once, few, many or name a class of expanded clone.

TRBV6-6	13	TRBJ2-1	-	once	TGTGCCAGCCCTTCGGAGCGGAACAATGAGCAGTTCTTC	CASPSERNNEQFF
TRBV20-1	11	TRBJ2-1	-	-	TGCAGTGCTAGAGAGCCCCTGAGGCAGTTCTTC	CSAREPLRQFF
TRBV3-1	14	TRBJ2-2	-	-	TGTGCCAGCAGCCTAGGGAAGACCACCGGGGAGCTGTTTTTT	CASSLGKTTGELFF
TRBV2	16	TRBJ1-1	TRBD1	-	TGTGCCAGCCAGGGGAGGACCGGGACAGTGAACACTGAAGCTTTCTTT	CASQGRTGTVNTEAFF
TRBV12-3/TRBV12-4	14	TRBJ2-5	-	many	TGTGCCAGCAGTTCATTGGGGGGCGGGGAGACCCAGTACTTC	CASSSLGGGETQYF
TRBV6-6	13	TRBJ2-2	-	-	TGTGCCAGCAGTCGAGGCTTGACCGGGGAGCTGTTTTTT	CASSRGLTGELFF
TRBV18	14	TRBJ2-3	-	-	TGTGCCAGCTCACCAAACCTAGGGATTGATACGCAGTATTTT	CASSPNLGIDTQYF
TRBV4-2	15	TRBJ1-1	-	-	TGTGCCAGCAGCCAAGATCCAGGTTACTACACTGAAGCTTTCTTT	CASSQDPGYYTEAFF
TRBV28	14	TRBJ2-2	-	few	TGTGCCAGCAGTCCCATGAGGGAGCCCGGGGAGCTGTTTTTT	CASSPMREPGELFF
TRBV27	13	TRBJ2-1	TRBD1	-	TGTGCCAGCACCGACAGGGGGGTGGGTGAGCAGTTCTTC	CASTDRGVGEQFF
TRBV29-1	15	TRBJ2-3	TRBD2	few	TGCAGCGTTGAAGGCGGGAGGGCAGGCACAGATACGCAGTATTTT	CSVEGGRAGTDTQYF
TRBV6-2/TRBV6-3	15	TRBJ2-2	-	-	TGTGCCGGCAGAGTAGACGGGAGAATGCCCGGGGAGCTGTTTTTT	CAGRVDGRMPGELFF
TRBV7-9	15	TRBJ2-7	-	-	TGTGCCAGCAGCTTAGGTACCGGAGATCACTACGAGCAGTACTTC	CASSLGTGDHYEQYF
TRBV3-1	14	TRBJ1-1	-	few	TGTGCCAGCAGCCAAGAAGGAATTAGGGGTTCGGCTTTCTTT	CASSQEGIRGSAFF
TRBV29-1	14	TRBJ1-2	-	-	TGCAGCGCTGCGTTTGCAGGGCGAAACTATGGCTACACCTTC	CSAAFAGRNYGYTF